The 15 T cell receptor beta chains below come from one sample, sequenced in a study of neurological immune-mediated disorders. Using its own MiXCR run on the 5' RACE reads, TCRdb lists one record per CDR3 protein. The table includes about 50,000 distinct CDR3 sequences, 16% detected once. Sequencing was done on a sample of PBMCs. The receptors shown here come from a man aged 55 to 70 in good health.

The genes are TRBV7-9 and TRBJ2-7; D is perhaps TRBD1 (6 bases). With 7 bases removed from V and 7 bases from J, the gap between germline ends came to 8 bases. The germline V gene has CDR1 SEHNR and CDR2 FQNEAQ (reference sequence). This CDR3 is built from 10 residues. CDR3 protein: CASNDREQYF. In DNA, the CDR3 is TGTGCCAGCAACGACAGGGAGCAGTACTTC.

V usage is TRBV3-1 and J usage is TRBJ2-3; D is uncertain. The CDR3 has 12 residues. The V end was cut by 8 bases, the J end by 5 bases, with 11 bases between. Germline V gene lookup returns CDR1 LGHDT and CDR2 YNNKEL (reference sequence). CDR3 bases: TGTGCCAGCCAATTATTTAGAGATACGCAGTATTTT. Its protein is CASQLFRDTQYF.

This clonotype was observed many times. CDR3 nucleotide sequence: TGTGCTAGTGGACAACAGGGGCCCTCCTACGAGCAGTACTTC. Its protein product is CASGQQGPSYEQYF. The chain uses TRBV12-5 and TRBJ2-7; 7 bases fit TRBD1. The CDR3 is 14 amino acids. CDR1 and CDR2 (germline): LGHNT, FRNRAP. J lost 0 bases, V lost 6 bases, and 5 bases had no gene match.

This clonotype appeared many times. The gene calls are TRBV27 and TRBJ2-1; 7 nucleotides match TRBD2. Germline CDR1 is MNHEY and CDR2 is SMNVEV (reference sequence). The CDR3 spans 15 residues. Trimming cost V 6 bases and J 6 bases; bases outside gene matches: 11. For the CDR3, the DNA is TGTGCCAGCAGCGTCGGACTAGGAGGGTCCAATGAGCAGTTCTTC. Protein product: CASSVGLGGSNEQFF.

Many counts were recorded for this clonotype. The J gene is TRBJ1-3, the V gene TRBV29-1; no clear D. Looked up from germline, CDR1 is SQVTM and CDR2 is ANQGSEA. V shed 3 bases and J shed 4 bases, with 7 bases lying between them. This CDR3 region has 12 residues. CDR3 sequence: CSVEGGGNTIYF. In DNA, the CDR3 is TGCAGCGTTGAGGGCGGAGGAAACACCATATATTTT.

This clonotype was seen repeatedly, ten times or more. This sequence joins TRBV7-3 and TRBJ2-7; the D is unclear. The V and J ends lost 5 bases and 5 bases respectively, with 16 bases between them. The CDR3 has 14 amino acids. Germline V gene lookup returns CDR1 SGHTA and CDR2 FQGTGA. CDR3 amino acids: CASSQSTMHDEQYF. The CDR3 DNA reads TGTGCCAGCAGCCAAAGTACGATGCACGACGAGCAGTACTTC.

This clonotype was seen ten or more times. V and J are TRBV18 and TRBJ1-4; D might be TRBD1 (5 bases). Trimming removed 3 bases from V and 6 bases from J, with 8 bases in between. The CDR3 runs to 13 residues. Germline loops: CDR1 KGHSH, CDR2 LQKENI. The CDR3 region is CASSPGTDEKLFF. The CDR3 nucleotides read TGTGCCAGCTCACCCGGGACGGATGAAAAACTGTTTTTT.

As DNA, the CDR3 is TGCAGTGCTAGAGATCGAGGGGGGTTCGGCAAAAACATTCAGTACTTC. Its protein is CSARDRGGFGKNIQYF. The chain carries TRBV20-1 and TRBJ2-4; D is perhaps TRBD1 or TRBD2 (6 bases each). This CDR3 region has 16 residues. The V gene lost 0 bases and the J gene lost 3 bases, with 15 bases spanning the gap. Germline values: CDR1 DFQATT, CDR2 SNEGSKA (reference sequence).

At least ten counts were recorded for this clonotype. The rearrangement uses TRBV6-2 or TRBV6-3 and TRBJ2-7; D call uncertain. Germline-derived CDR1 and CDR2 are MNHEY and SVGEGT. With 10 bases removed from V and 1 base from J, the gap between germline ends came to 20 bases. The CDR3 totals 15 residues. The CDR3 nucleotides are TGTGCCATCACGGCGCGGCAGGCTACTTCCTACGAGCAGTACTTC. It encodes CAITARQATSYEQYF.

This clonotype appeared many times. The rearrangement joins TRBV29-1 to TRBJ2-7, with 9 bases lining up with TRBD1. The germline gives CDR1 SQVTM, CDR2 ANQGSEA. This CDR3 has 13 residues. The V segment lost 7 bases and the J segment 4 bases; nucleotides outside the gene matches: 8. Written as DNA, the CDR3 is TGCAGCGGCGGGACAGGGAAATATTACGAGCAGTACTTC. Amino acid sequence: CSGGTGKYYEQYF.

The V and J genes are TRBV29-1 and TRBJ2-5, with TRBD1 matching over 9 bases. CDR1 and CDR2 from the germline V gene are SQVTM and ANQGSEA. Unmatched junction bases numbered 11, after V lost 6 bases and J lost 6 bases. There are 14 residues in the CDR3. CDR3 residues: CSVDVQGADKTQYF. DNA of the CDR3: TGCAGCGTGGATGTACAGGGGGCAGACAAGACCCAGTACTTC.

This chain joins TRBV6-2 or TRBV6-3 and TRBJ2-1; TRBD1 matches 10 bases. The germline V gene encodes CDR1 MNHEY and CDR2 SVGEGT. The CDR3 spans 14 residues. The junction had 9 bases not matched to a gene; V was cut back by 7 bases and J by 9 bases. CDR3 nucleotides: TGTGCCAGCAAAACCGGGACAGGGGTAAGTGAGCAGTTCTTC. Its protein is CASKTGTGVSEQFF.

There are many counts of this clonotype. The chain uses TRBV5-1 and TRBJ1-4; D is undetermined. Germline CDR1 SGHRS, CDR2 YFSETQ. The CDR3 has 14 amino acids. V lost 0 bases, J lost 6 bases, and 9 bases lay in between. The CDR3 loop is CASSLGRVDEKLFF. CDR3 DNA sequence: TGCGCCAGCAGCTTGGGTAGGGTGGATGAAAAACTGTTTTTT.

The sample holds a few counts of this clonotype. The J gene is TRBJ1-4, the V gene TRBV5-5, with no clear D. The CDR3 consists of 14 residues. The V gene lost 4 bases and the J gene lost 5 bases, with 12 bases spanning the gap. Germline values: CDR1 SGHKS, CDR2 YYEKEE (reference sequence). The CDR3 region has the DNA TGTGCCAGCAGCCTAGGGCTAGGGAATGAAAAACTGTTTTTT. Its translation: CASSLGLGNEKLFF.

The V gene is TRBV5-1, the J gene TRBJ1-1, with D tentatively TRBD1 (6 bases). The CDR3 runs 14 residues. The V and J ends lost 6 bases and 1 base respectively, with 13 bases between them. Germline-derived CDR1 and CDR2 are SGHRS and YFSETQ. CDR3 in amino acids: CASTKQTGNTEAFF. In DNA form, the CDR3 reads TGCGCCAGCACCAAGCAGACAGGGAACACTGAAGCTTTCTTT. Together with reference TRBV5-1 and TRBJ1-1, the CDR3 gives the full variable domain: KAGVTQTPRYLIKTRGQQVTLSCSPISGHRSVSWYQQTPGQGLQFLFEYFSETQRNKGNFPGRFSGRQFSNSRSEMNVSTLELGDSALYLCASTKQTGNTEAFFGQGTRLTVV.